This section outlines one T cell receptor (beta chain) sequence together with its context. Method: immunoSEQ multiplex PCR; TCRdb's copy keeps in-frame clones and lacks some. The sample carries 90,000 to 120,000 clones, 80% to 95% recorded once. This entry belongs to a study of T cell responses to AZD1222 COVID-19 vaccine. This CDR3 comprises 14 residues. V shed 4 bases and J shed 1 base, with 10 bases lying between them. CDR1 and CDR2 (germline): SNHLY, FYNNEI. The V call is TRBV2, the J call TRBJ2-5; possibly TRBD2 for D (7 bases). The sequence was collected from an adult in good health. The source material was peripheral blood, sampled on day 0 of AZD1222 vaccination. The CDR3 DNA sequence: TGTGCCAGCAGTGTTGGGGGGGCCCAAGAGACCCAGTACTTC. Its protein product is CASSVGGAQETQYF.